This section outlines one TCR beta chain sequence together with its context. Only in-frame clones appear in the TCRdb table, and some are missing; sequencing was by immunoSEQ multiplex PCR. The profile shows roughly 25,000 clones, roughly 80% of them singletons. The data stem from a study of T cells in tumors after PD-1 blockade. Study as a whole: Patients had no prior checkpoint blockade, systemic immunosuppressants, or anti-cancer therapy within 4 weeks. Either cemiplimab 350 mg every 2 weeks or pembrolizumab 200 mg every 3 weeks was given. During anti-PD-1 treatment, some patients continued daily vismodegib 150 mg. Mean per blood sample: about 100,000 templates (roughly 22,000-270,000), approximately 40,000 unique clonotypes.

This CDR3 has 15 amino acids. Germline CDR1 reads LGHDT; CDR2 reads YNNKEL (reference sequence). V lost 1 base, J lost 4 bases, and 10 bases lay in between. The material was PBMCs, obtained after anti-PD-1 treatment. The chain uses TRBV3-1 (or the pseudogene TRBV3-2) and TRBJ2-2; D might be TRBD2 (5 bases). The TCR comes from a human donor with basal cell carcinoma. CDR3 amino acids: CASSQAGKLTGELFF. Written as DNA, the CDR3 is TGTGCCAGCAGCCAAGCGGGGAAACTCACCGGGGAGCTGTTTTTT.